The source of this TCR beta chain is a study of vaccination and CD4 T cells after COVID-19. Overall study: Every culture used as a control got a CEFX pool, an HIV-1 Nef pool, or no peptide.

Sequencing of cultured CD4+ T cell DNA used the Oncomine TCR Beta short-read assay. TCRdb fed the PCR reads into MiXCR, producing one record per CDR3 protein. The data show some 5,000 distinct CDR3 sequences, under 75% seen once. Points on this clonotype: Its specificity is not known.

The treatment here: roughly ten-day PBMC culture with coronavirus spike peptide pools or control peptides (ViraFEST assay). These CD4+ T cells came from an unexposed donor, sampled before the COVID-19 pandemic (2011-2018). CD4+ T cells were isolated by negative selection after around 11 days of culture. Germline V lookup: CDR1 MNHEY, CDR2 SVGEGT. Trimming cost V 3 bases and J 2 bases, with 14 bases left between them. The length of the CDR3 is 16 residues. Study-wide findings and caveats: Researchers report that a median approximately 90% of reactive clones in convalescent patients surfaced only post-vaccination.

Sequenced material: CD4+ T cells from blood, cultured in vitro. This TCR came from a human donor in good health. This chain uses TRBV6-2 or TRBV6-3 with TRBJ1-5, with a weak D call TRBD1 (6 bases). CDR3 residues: CASSYMRRGGNQPQHF. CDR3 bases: TGTGCCAGCAGTTATATGAGGAGGGGGGGCAATCAGCCCCAGCATTTT.